This entry lists 14 T cell receptor beta chains sequenced from one sample in a study of shared clonotypes between healthy human individuals. Libraries were prepared by immunoSEQ multiplex PCR; TCRdb keeps only in-frame clonotypes and omits some of them. The sample contains around 2.1 million clones, around 95% of which appear only once. The specimen sequenced was naive CD4+ T cells sorted from blood. Regarding subset: CD45RA+ positively selected. The receptors here all came from a man between 18 and 35 years old in good health.

The gene calls are TRBV25-1 and TRBJ2-5; D perhaps matches TRBD1 (5 bases). The V end lost 3 bases, the J end lost 5 bases, and 13 bases lay between the germline ends. Per the germline V gene, CDR1 is MGHDK and CDR2 is SYGVNS. The length of the CDR3 is 14 residues. The CDR3 loop is CASSEPKGWETQYF. CDR3 bases: TGTGCCAGCAGTGAGCCGAAGGGGTGGGAGACCCAGTACTTC.

This clone was seen only once. The genes are TRBV4-3 and TRBJ2-5, with unresolved D. The germline V gene encodes CDR1 LGHNA and CDR2 YSLEER. CDR3 length: 14 residues. V lost 1 base, J lost 2 bases, and 8 bases lay in between. CDR3: CASSQAPTQETQYF. The CDR3 nucleotides are TGCGCCAGCAGCCAAGCCCCAACGCAAGAGACCCAGTACTTC.

The chain joins TRBV6-4 to TRBJ1-5; D possibly corresponds to TRBD1 (5 bases). The ends were cut back, 5 bases at V and 7 bases at J, with 12 bases in the middle. This CDR3 spans 13 amino acids. The germline CDR1 and CDR2 sequences are MRHNA and SNTAGT. The CDR3 DNA reads TGTGCCAGCAGTCAGACTGCAGGGCAGCCCCAGCATTTT. Protein: CASSQTAGQPQHF.

The chain uses TRBV18 and TRBJ2-1, with 11 bases identical to TRBD2. CDR1 and CDR2 (germline): KGHSH, LQKENI. J was trimmed by 8 bases and V by 2 bases; bases with no gene match: 8. The CDR3 has 16 amino acids. Here the CDR3 reads CASSPFASGRSYEQFF. CDR3 bases: TGTGCCAGCTCACCATTCGCTAGCGGGAGGAGCTATGAGCAGTTCTTC. Drawing the rest from reference TRBV18 and TRBJ2-1, the complete variable domain is NAGVMQNPRHLVRRRGQEARLRCSPMKGHSHVYWYRQLPEEGLKFMVYLQKENIIDESGMPKERFSAEFPKEGPSILRIQQVVRGDSAAYFCASSPFASGRSYEQFFGPGTRLTVL.

This chain connects TRBV30 to TRBJ2-7; D remains unclear. There are 14 residues in the CDR3. V was pared by 0 bases and J by 2 bases, with 11 bases between. CDR1 is GTSNPN, CDR2 SVGIG, per germline (reference sequence). The CDR3 coding sequence is TGTGCCTGGAGTGTATTTGCCCGCCCCTACGAGCAGTACTTC. It yields the protein CAWSVFARPYEQYF.

Note on this clone: Distinct nucleotide sequences in the sample also encode this CDR3. The V call is TRBV2, the J call TRBJ1-5, with D possibly matching TRBD1 (5 bases). The V end lost 3 bases, the J end lost 2 bases, and 8 bases lay between the germline ends. Germline CDR1 reads SNHLY; CDR2 reads FYNNEI. The CDR3 covers 14 residues. The CDR3 bases are TGTGCCAGCAGTGATCGGGGGGGCAATCAGCCCCAGCATTTT. This gives the protein CASSDRGGNQPQHF.

The rearrangement links TRBV5-4 to TRBJ1-1, with a possible D match to TRBD1 (6 bases). This CDR3 comprises 15 residues. Germline V gives CDR1 SGHNT, CDR2 YYREEE (reference sequence). The ends were cut back, 0 bases at V and 2 bases at J, with 11 bases in the middle. The DNA of the CDR3 is TGTGCCAGCAGCTTGGAGTCACAGGGCAACACTGAAGCTTTCTTT. Residues: CASSLESQGNTEAFF.

The J gene is TRBJ2-7, the V gene TRBV13, with TRBD2 identical over 11 bases. The CDR3 spans 15 residues. V was clipped by 7 bases and J by 0 bases; unmatched bases: 5. Germline V gives CDR1 PRHDT, CDR2 FYEKMQ (reference sequence). CDR3 region: CASIRTSGSSYEQYF. The CDR3 DNA sequence: TGTGCCAGCATCAGGACTAGCGGGTCCTCCTACGAGCAGTACTTC.

V is TRBV27 and J is TRBJ2-7; D ambiguous. The CDR3 runs to 13 residues. Germline-derived CDR1 and CDR2 are MNHEY and SMNVEV (reference sequence). The V and J ends lost 6 bases and 5 bases respectively, with 14 bases between them. CDR3 in amino acids: CASSPQEADEQYF. CDR3 nucleotides: TGTGCCAGCAGCCCCCAAGAGGCCGACGAGCAGTACTTC.

Comment on this clone: The same CDR3 can be traced to other DNA sequences in this sample. The chain uses TRBV28 and TRBJ2-7; 8 bases are a match to TRBD1. V trimming: 3 bases; J trimming: 5 bases; junction bases outside the gene matches: 6. The CDR3 spans 14 residues. The germline CDR1 and CDR2 sequences are MDHEN and SYDVKM. CDR3 DNA: TGTGCCAGCAGTTTGGGGCAGGGGGCCGACGAGCAGTACTTC. Its protein product is CASSLGQGADEQYF.

As for this clone: This specimen includes other DNA sequences encoding the same CDR3. The chain couples TRBV27 to TRBJ1-2, with TRBD1 as a possible D gene (5 bases). The V and J ends lost 2 bases and 4 bases respectively, with 8 bases between them. Per germline, CDR1 MNHEY and CDR2 SMNVEV (reference sequence). CDR3 length equals 13 residues. DNA for the CDR3: TGTGCCAGCAGTTTAGGGGCCGGCTATGGCTACACCTTC. Translation: CASSLGAGYGYTF.

The chain employs TRBV11-2 and TRBJ2-3, with 9 nucleotides matching TRBD2. The germline gives CDR1 SGHAT, CDR2 FQNNGV. J lost 1 base, V lost 5 bases, and 13 bases had no gene match. This CDR3 is built from 18 residues. CDR3 residues: CASSQGRVAGDRTDTQYF. In DNA form, the CDR3 reads TGTGCCAGCAGCCAAGGGAGGGTAGCGGGAGATCGCACAGATACGCAGTATTTT. Drawing the rest from reference TRBV11-2 and TRBJ2-3, the complete variable domain is EAGVAQSPRYKIIEKRQSVAFWCNPISGHATLYWYQQILGQGPKLLIQFQNNGVVDDSQLPKDRFSAERLKGVDSTLKIQPAKLEDSAVYLCASSQGRVAGDRTDTQYFGPGTRLTVL.

In this sample, this clone turned up once. The CDR3 DNA sequence: TGTGCCAGCAGCTTAGGGACCCCGGGAGACACCATATATTTT. It translates to CASSLGTPGDTIYF. The chain recombines TRBV11-2 with TRBJ1-3; D is unresolved. The germline gives CDR1 SGHAT, CDR2 FQNNGV. The CDR3 length is 14 residues. V lost 1 base to trimming and J lost 8 bases, with 12 bases between them.

Concerning this clone itself: In the same sample, other DNA sequences code for this CDR3. The chain is built from TRBV7-2 and TRBJ2-7, with D perhaps matching TRBD1 (6 bases). Trimming took off 5 bases at V and 2 bases at J, with 10 bases between the two ends. The CDR3 loop spans 13 amino acids. Germline V CDR1 and CDR2: SGHTA, FQGNSA. The DNA for the CDR3 is TGTGCCAGCAGCCTGACAGGAGCCTACGAGCAGTACTTC. It translates to CASSLTGAYEQYF.